This T cell receptor (beta chain) was documented in a study of early T cells in non-severe SARS-CoV-2 infection. At the level of the study: The sequenced material was bulk RNA from unsorted whole blood, and its chains were unpaired.

CDR3 length: 16 amino acids. Germline V gene sequence: CDR1 SEHNR, CDR2 FQNEAQ (reference sequence). V lost 5 bases, J lost 4 bases, and 20 bases lay in between. Study conclusions and caveats: Reliance on VDJdb matching favored anti-spike CD8 responses; private and CD4 specificities were missed.

This clonotype has at least ten counts. Its antigen is as yet unknown. Individual cDNA molecules each received unique molecular identifiers attached to them. TCRdb itself ran the 5' RACE reads through MiXCR, one entry per CDR3 protein. The data hold tens of thousands of distinct CDR3 sequences, with about 12% observed a single time. The origin of this receptor is an adult who was a healthcare worker with PCR-confirmed SARS-CoV-2 infection or an uninfected control (not recorded which). The rearrangement links TRBV7-9 to TRBJ1-1; a possible D gene is TRBD1 (5 bases). The sample comprised whole blood. The CDR3 loop reads CASSPRGWQGGTEAFF. For the CDR3, the DNA is TGTGCCAGCAGCCCACGTGGTTGGCAGGGAGGCACTGAAGCTTTCTTT. Full variable domain (remainder filled in from reference TRBV7-9 and TRBJ1-1): DTGVSQNPRHKITKRGQNVTFRCDPISEHNRLYWYRQTLGQGPEFLTYFQNEAQLEKSRLLSDRFSAERPKGSFSTLEIQRTEQGDSAMYLCASSPRGWQGGTEAFFGQGTRLTVV.